The 22 T cell receptor beta chains presented below share a single source sample, sequenced in a study of blood T cell repertoires in COVID-19. Sequencing was performed with immunoSEQ multiplex PCR; in TCRdb, only in-frame clones are kept and a portion is missing. The repertoire includes some 170,000 clones, approximately 82% of them detected once, and 15% sits in the top ten. Specimen: PBMCs or T cells enriched from blood (not recorded which). Receptors were obtained from a man in his fifties or sixties who had recovered from COVID-19.

The chain is built from TRBV7-9 and TRBJ1-5; tentative D call: TRBD1 (5 bases). Germline V CDR1 and CDR2: SEHNR, FQNEAQ (reference sequence). The length of the CDR3 is 15 residues. V lost 5 bases and J lost 0, with 11 bases in between. The CDR3 protein is CASSLSTVSNQPQHF. The CDR3, as DNA: TGTGCCAGCAGCCTGTCGACAGTTAGCAATCAGCCCCAGCATTTT.

The gene calls are TRBV7-9 and TRBJ2-7; no reliable D call. Germline assignment: CDR1 SEHNR and CDR2 FQNEAQ (reference sequence). V lost 2 bases and J 0 bases, leaving 5 bases between the germline ends. The CDR3 is 13 residues long. This CDR3 is CASSLPFSYEQYF. The CDR3 nucleotides read TGTGCCAGCAGCTTACCCTTCTCCTACGAGCAGTACTTC.

This clone came up a few times. The CDR3, as DNA: TGCGCCAGCTCGACAAGCGGGCGCTACGAGCAGTACTTC. Translated, it gives CASSTSGRYEQYF. The J gene is TRBJ2-7, the V gene TRBV10-1, with a weak D call TRBD2 (6 bases). This CDR3 has 13 residues. Trimming took 8 bases from V and 3 from J, leaving 14 bases between them. Germline assignment: CDR1 WNHNN and CDR2 SYGVQD (reference sequence).

V and J are TRBV15 and TRBJ2-7; possibly TRBD2 for D (5 bases). Germline V gene data show CDR1 as LNHNV and CDR2 as YYDKDF (reference sequence). Trimming pared 1 base from V and 2 bases from J, leaving 15 bases between. CDR3 length equals 16 residues. As DNA, the CDR3 is TGTGCCACCAGCAGAGGTGGAGGAGGCCCTACCTACGAGCAGTACTTC. Its protein is CATSRGGGGPTYEQYF.

This clone turned up a few times. The chain has TRBV5-5 and TRBJ2-7; 9 positions match TRBD1. CDR1 and CDR2 from the germline V gene are SGHKS and YYEKEE (reference sequence). This CDR3 is built from 15 residues. The trim removed 0 bases at V and 0 bases at J, leaving 1 base unmatched. The CDR3 region is CASSLAGQGSYEQYF. The CDR3 DNA sequence: TGTGCCAGCAGCTTGGCGGGACAGGGCTCCTACGAGCAGTACTTC.

The V and J genes are TRBV27 and TRBJ1-1; 10 bases line up with TRBD1. V was clipped by 1 base and J by 8 bases; unmatched bases: 1. The CDR3 is 13 amino acids. The germline gives CDR1 MNHEY, CDR2 SMNVEV (reference sequence). CDR3 loop: CASSLWDRGEAFF. The CDR3 DNA sequence: TGTGCCAGCAGTTTATGGGACAGGGGAGAAGCTTTCTTT.

The rearrangement joins TRBV29-1 to TRBJ1-2, with 10 bases fitting TRBD1. The CDR3 is 14 amino acids. V gave up 8 bases and J gave up 4 bases; unmatched junction bases: 10. From germline, CDR1 is SQVTM and CDR2 ANQGSEA. This CDR3 is CSTSPGTGAYGYTF. The CDR3, as DNA: TGCAGCACCTCCCCCGGGACAGGGGCCTATGGCTACACCTTC.

The chain links TRBV9 to TRBJ1-2, with 8 bases that match TRBD1. The trim removed 5 bases at V and 3 bases at J, leaving 0 bases unmatched. Germline CDR1 reads SGDLS; CDR2 reads YYNGEE. This CDR3 is built from 12 residues. CDR3 sequence reads: CASRTGDYGYTF. The CDR3, as DNA: TGTGCCAGCAGGACAGGGGACTATGGCTACACCTTC.

This CDR3 reads CASSRDRGITEAFF. CDR3 sequence (DNA): TGTGCCAGCAGCCGCGACAGGGGGATCACTGAAGCTTTCTTT. The J gene is TRBJ1-1, the V gene TRBV3-1 (or the pseudogene TRBV3-2), with 9 nucleotides matching TRBD1. Germline V lookup: CDR1 LGHDT, CDR2 YNNKEL (reference sequence). CDR3 length equals 14 residues. V lost 4 bases and J lost 4; bases outside the gene matches: 4.

This rearrangement joins TRBV5-1 to TRBJ1-2; no reliable D call. CDR3 length equals 14 residues. Trimming removed 0 bases at V and 4 bases at J, with 10 bases between. Per germline, CDR1 SGHRS and CDR2 YFSETQ. CDR3 loop: CASSLEQQFYGYTF. The CDR3 DNA sequence: TGCGCCAGCAGCTTGGAACAGCAGTTCTATGGCTACACCTTC. The complete variable domain, with remaining parts taken from reference TRBV5-1 and TRBJ1-2, reads KAGVTQTPRYLIKTRGQQVTLSCSPISGHRSVSWYQQTPGQGLQFLFEYFSETQRNKGNFPGRFSGRQFSNSRSEMNVSTLELGDSALYLCASSLEQQFYGYTFGSGTRLTVV.

The chain combines TRBV6-4 with TRBJ2-2, with 10 positions matching TRBD2. In germline, CDR1 is MRHNA, CDR2 SNTAGT. V lost 2 bases and J lost 6; bases outside the gene matches: 0. The CDR3 loop spans 14 amino acids. CDR3 in amino acids: CASSDGTSAGELFF. The CDR3 DNA reads TGTGCCAGCAGTGACGGGACTAGCGCCGGGGAGCTGTTTTTT.

This clone was seen once. CDR3 nucleotides: TGCGCCAGCAGCTTTGCATCAGGGGCCCCAGATACGCAGTATTTT. Translation: CASSFASGAPDTQYF. The chain combines TRBV5-1 with TRBJ2-3; D possibly corresponds to TRBD1 (6 bases). The ends were cut back, 2 bases at V and 4 bases at J, with 14 bases in the middle. This CDR3 is 15 amino acids long. Germline V lookup: CDR1 SGHRS, CDR2 YFSETQ.

The V call is TRBV18, the J call TRBJ2-7; TRBD1 might be the D (6 bases). The germline V and J ends were trimmed by 1 base and 6 bases, with 10 bases remaining between them. Germline V gene lookup returns CDR1 KGHSH and CDR2 LQKENI. CDR3 size: 13 residues. CDR3 sequence (DNA): TGTGCCAGCTCACCACTAGGACAGACCGAGCAGTACTTC. Encoded protein: CASSPLGQTEQYF.

The chain combines TRBV3-1 (or the pseudogene TRBV3-2) with TRBJ1-1, with 7 bases identical to TRBD1. Unmatched junction bases numbered 4, after V lost 5 bases and J lost 1 base. Germline CDR1 is LGHDT and CDR2 is YNNKEL (reference sequence). The CDR3 is 14 amino acids. CDR3 nucleotide sequence: TGTGCCAGCAGCTCTCGGGACAGGAACACTGAAGCTTTCTTT. Residues: CASSSRDRNTEAFF.

V usage is TRBV6-1 and J usage is TRBJ2-1; a possible D gene is TRBD1 (6 bases). Germline V CDR1 and CDR2: MNHNS, SASEGT. This CDR3 is 14 amino acids long. V lost 2 bases and J 4 bases, leaving 9 bases between the germline ends. CDR3 residues: CASSEHREYNEQFF. CDR3 coding DNA: TGTGCCAGCAGTGAACACAGGGAATACAATGAGCAGTTCTTC.

The chain joins TRBV29-1 to TRBJ1-3, with TRBD1 as a possible D gene (5 bases). Per germline, CDR1 SQVTM and CDR2 ANQGSEA. CDR3 length: 16 residues. Trimming shortened V by 8 bases and J by 3 bases, and 23 bases separated the two germline ends. This CDR3 reads CSIPGVEGIGGNTIYF. As DNA, the CDR3 is TGCAGCATCCCGGGGGTAGAGGGTATAGGTGGAAACACCATATATTTT.

This clone showed up just once. The chain carries TRBV28 and TRBJ1-5, with 11 bases aligning to TRBD1. Germline CDR1 MDHEN, CDR2 SYDVKM. The CDR3 sequence is 15 residues long. The V gene end was trimmed by 5 bases and the J gene end by 7 bases; junction bases not matched to a gene: 7. As DNA, the CDR3 is TGTGCCAGCAGTGGGACAGGGGGATACGGGCAGCCCCAGCATTTT. Amino acid sequence: CASSGTGGYGQPQHF.

This clone showed up just once. V and J are TRBV2 and TRBJ1-6, with no clear D. The CDR3 runs 15 residues. V lost 5 bases and J lost 2, with 10 bases in between. Per the germline V gene, CDR1 is SNHLY and CDR2 is FYNNEI. CDR3 loop: CASSNGQTYNSPLHF. The CDR3 nucleotides read TGTGCCAGCAGTAATGGGCAGACCTATAATTCACCCCTCCACTTT.

The chain combines TRBV6-5 with TRBJ2-7; TRBD1 matches 9 bases. The CDR3 totals 15 residues. The junction had 9 bases not matched to a gene; V was cut back by 5 bases and J by 4 bases. Germline-derived CDR1 and CDR2 are MNHEY and SVGAGI. The CDR3 is CASSNPQGARYEQYF. The CDR3 DNA is TGTGCCAGCAGTAACCCACAGGGGGCGAGATACGAGCAGTACTTC.

V and J are TRBV3-1 (or the pseudogene TRBV3-2) and TRBJ1-1, with 7 nucleotides matching TRBD1. This CDR3 spans 16 amino acids. Trimming removed 1 base from V and 0 bases from J; junction bases left unmatched: 5. The germline V gene encodes CDR1 LGHDT and CDR2 YNNKEL (reference sequence). Written as DNA, the CDR3 is TGTGCCAGCAGCCAAGCCTCGACAGGGTTGAACACTGAAGCTTTCTTT. Protein sequence: CASSQASTGLNTEAFF.

This rearrangement joins TRBV19 to TRBJ2-2, with 13 bases that match TRBD2. The germline CDR1 and CDR2 sequences are LNHDA and SQIVND (reference sequence). The length of the CDR3 is 19 residues. Trimming cost V 2 bases and J 7 bases; bases outside gene matches: 13. The CDR3 loop is CASSIRALAGGKSGGELFF. In nucleotides, the CDR3 is TGTGCCAGTAGTATACGGGCACTAGCGGGGGGGAAGTCGGGCGGGGAGCTGTTTTTT.

This chain joins TRBV30 and TRBJ2-1; 8 bases are shared with TRBD1. V shed 5 bases, J shed 5 bases, and the junction held 11 bases outside the gene matches. The CDR3 sequence is 15 residues long. Germline CDR1 is GTSNPN and CDR2 is SVGIG (reference sequence). CDR3 sequence reads: CAWGRTGSVHNEQFF. The CDR3 bases are TGTGCCTGGGGAAGGACAGGGTCCGTCCACAATGAGCAGTTCTTC.